This T cell receptor (beta chain) was sequenced during a study of beta chain features in type 1 diabetes. General study results and limits: For patients, the naive, central memory and Treg TCRB repertoires appeared more alike than for healthy donors. Patients with type 1 diabetes showed fewer VDJ junction insertions and more deletions. There was a moderate but significant shortening of TCRB CDR3s in all four CD4+ subsets of Type 1 diabetes patients. A potential influence of HLA type upon TCRB rearrangement remained unresolved herein.

Since all of the isolated RNA was reverse transcribed, expressed TCRB transcripts were what got sequenced. The table came from immunoSEQ multiplex PCR; TCRdb's copy has only in-frame clones and leaves some out. This sample has some 330,000 clones, with about 10% found just once. V shed 4 bases and J shed 0 bases, with 8 bases lying between them. This CDR3 is 14 amino acids long. The V gene's germline CDR1 is KGHSH and CDR2 LQKENI. On this clone: The antigen remains undetermined.

The sample consisted of naive CD4+ T cells from blood. The receptor was derived from a woman aged 25 to 39 in good health. The chain employs TRBV18 and TRBJ2-3; D is possibly TRBD1 (6 bases). CDR3 in amino acids: CASSRGPSTDTQYF. The CDR3, as DNA: TGTGCCAGCTCACGGGGGCCTAGCACAGATACGCAGTATTTT. Combining the CDR3 with reference TRBV18 and TRBJ2-3 gives the whole variable domain NAGVMQNPRHLVRRRGQEARLRCSPMKGHSHVYWYRQLPEEGLKFMVYLQKENIIDESGMPKERFSAEFPKEGPSILRIQQVVRGDSAAYFCASSRGPSTDTQYFGPGTRLTVL.